The 30 T cell receptor beta chains below were found in one sample sequenced in a study of blood T cells in healthy people across ages. A second PCR of about 7 to 11 cycles used a sample-barcoded 5' primer and a J-beta primer mix. TCRdb analysed the 5' RACE reads with MiXCR anew, one entry per CDR3 protein. The sample has almost 1 million distinct CDR3 sequences, just over 50% seen once. The sample was blood. The receptors were gathered from a woman aged 55-70 years in good health.

This clonotype was counted between two and nine times. This chain joins TRBV30 and TRBJ2-7; D might be TRBD2 (5 bases). Trimming pared 8 bases from V and 5 bases from J, leaving 13 bases between. This CDR3 comprises 11 residues. Germline loops: CDR1 GTSNPN, CDR2 SVGIG (reference sequence). The CDR3 DNA follows: TGTGCCCTAAAGACGAGGGACGAGCAGTACTTC. This translates into CALKTRDEQYF. Combining the CDR3 with reference TRBV30 and TRBJ2-7 gives the whole variable domain SQTIHQWPATLVQPVGSPLSLECTVEGTSNPNLYWYRQAAGRGLQLLFYSVGIGQISSEVPQNLSASRPQDRQFILSSKKLLLSDSGFYLCALKTRDEQYFGPGTRLTVT.

The gene calls are TRBV5-1 and TRBJ2-7, with 14 bases lining up with TRBD2. Germline V gene sequence: CDR1 SGHRS, CDR2 YFSETQ. The CDR3 totals 15 residues. V lost 0 bases to trimming and J lost 6 bases; unmatched junction nucleotides: 2. CDR3 in amino acids: CASSLVTSGRAEQYF. CDR3 in DNA: TGCGCCAGCAGCTTGGTGACTAGCGGGAGGGCCGAGCAGTACTTC. The full variable domain, with the rest looked up from reference TRBV5-1 and TRBJ2-7, is KAGVTQTPRYLIKTRGQQVTLSCSPISGHRSVSWYQQTPGQGLQFLFEYFSETQRNKGNFPGRFSGRQFSNSRSEMNVSTLELGDSALYLCASSLVTSGRAEQYFGPGTRLTVT.

V usage is TRBV20-1 and J usage is TRBJ1-5, with D tentatively TRBD1 (5 bases). Trimming took 6 bases from V and 5 from J, leaving 17 bases between them. The CDR3 has 14 residues. CDR1 DFQATT and CDR2 SNEGSKA come from the germline V gene (reference sequence). The CDR3 DNA follows: TGCAGTGCAAGAACACGACAGCCGTATCAGCCCCAGCATTTT. This gives the protein CSARTRQPYQPQHF.

The CDR3 loop reads CASSEYGRMQGYTF. CDR3 coding DNA: TGTGCCAGCAGTGAATACGGCCGGATGCAAGGCTACACCTTC. J is TRBJ1-2 and V is TRBV7-2; D gene unclear. The germline CDR1 and CDR2 sequences are SGHTA and FQGNSA. V was shortened by 6 bases and J by 8 bases, with 19 bases between the two germline ends. CDR3 length: 14 amino acids.

This clonotype was seen a handful of times. The chain links TRBV7-9 to TRBJ2-5; D remains unclear. The CDR3 has 15 residues. The V gene lost 1 base and the J gene lost 2 bases, with 11 bases spanning the gap. Per the germline V gene, CDR1 is SEHNR and CDR2 is FQNEAQ (reference sequence). The CDR3 reads CASSLGVAEQETQYF. The CDR3 DNA sequence: TGTGCCAGCAGCTTAGGGGTAGCAGAACAAGAGACCCAGTACTTC.

The chain joins TRBV5-8 to TRBJ2-7; either TRBD1 or TRBD2 may supply D (6 bases each). Germline V gives CDR1 SGHTS, CDR2 YDEGEE. The CDR3 sequence is 17 residues long. The V end was cut by 1 base, the J end by 1 base, with 18 bases between. The chain's CDR3 is CASSLRGDPRASYEQYF. The CDR3 DNA is TGTGCCAGCAGCTTGAGGGGGGACCCGAGGGCGTCCTACGAGCAGTACTTC.

The V and J genes are TRBV9 and TRBJ2-1; D perhaps matches TRBD1 (5 bases). V lost 3 bases and J lost 2, with 12 bases in between. The CDR3 loop spans 15 amino acids. Germline CDR1 reads SGDLS; CDR2 reads YYNGEE. The CDR3 is CASSADLGAYNEQFF. CDR3 coding DNA: TGTGCCAGCAGCGCAGACCTAGGGGCCTACAATGAGCAGTTCTTC.

CDR3 sequence: CSVGKKEAITDTQYF. The DNA for the CDR3 is TGCAGCGTTGGTAAAAAAGAAGCCATCACAGATACGCAGTATTTT. The chain combines TRBV29-1 with TRBJ2-3; no clear D gene. Trimming cost V 4 bases and J 2 bases, with 16 bases left between them. Germline V gene lookup returns CDR1 SQVTM and CDR2 ANQGSEA. The CDR3 loop spans 15 amino acids.

V and J are TRBV7-9 and TRBJ2-2, with TRBD2 as a possible D gene (6 bases). Germline-derived CDR1 and CDR2 are SEHNR and FQNEAQ (reference sequence). CDR3 length: 12 amino acids. V was shortened by 5 bases and J by 5 bases, with 6 bases between the two germline ends. CDR3: CASSGRTGELFF. CDR3 nucleotide sequence: TGTGCCAGCAGCGGGAGGACCGGGGAGCTGTTTTTT. Combining the CDR3 with reference TRBV7-9 and TRBJ2-2 gives the whole variable domain DTGVSQNPRHKITKRGQNVTFRCDPISEHNRLYWYRQTLGQGPEFLTYFQNEAQLEKSRLLSDRFSAERPKGSFSTLEIQRTEQGDSAMYLCASSGRTGELFFGEGSRLTVL.

This chain connects TRBV10-3 to TRBJ2-3, with D possibly being TRBD2 (6 bases). Trimming cost V 2 bases and J 4 bases, with 7 bases left between them. Germline assignment: CDR1 ENHRY and CDR2 SYGVKD. The CDR3 is 13 amino acids. CDR3 protein: CAISEGEADTQYF. CDR3 nucleotides: TGTGCCATCAGTGAGGGGGAGGCAGATACGCAGTATTTT.

This chain uses TRBV4-1 with TRBJ2-1; 7 positions match TRBD2. V dropped 0 bases and J dropped 8; count of bases not matched to a gene: 16. The V gene's germline CDR1 is MGHRA and CDR2 YSYEKL. The CDR3 contains 18 residues. As DNA, the CDR3 is TGCGCCAGCAGCCAAGATCTTAAGACTAGCATGTTTTCGGATGAGCAGTTCTTC. Translated: CASSQDLKTSMFSDEQFF.

The V and J genes are TRBV6-5 and TRBJ2-1; 9 nucleotides align to TRBD2. Germline trimming cut 8 bases from V and 4 bases from J; bases unmatched to any gene: 9. Germline CDR1 reads MNHEY; CDR2 reads SVGAGI. The CDR3 spans 15 residues. In nucleotides, the CDR3 is TGTGCCAGCTTGCCGCTAGCGGGAAGATACAATGAGCAGTTCTTC. Amino acids: CASLPLAGRYNEQFF.

The V call is TRBV30, the J call TRBJ1-2; D gene ambiguous. V was trimmed by 3 bases and J by 4 bases, leaving 12 bases between them. CDR3 size: 13 residues. The germline V gene has CDR1 GTSNPN and CDR2 SVGIG (reference sequence). The chain's CDR3 is CAWSSGAGYGYTF. CDR3 coding DNA: TGTGCCTGGAGCTCGGGCGCTGGCTATGGCTACACCTTC.

This clonotype occurred once. The chain has TRBV29-1 and TRBJ1-1; a weak D match, TRBD1 (5 bases). Trimming stripped 5 bases from V and 1 base from J, with 11 bases between. CDR1 and CDR2 from the germline V gene are SQVTM and ANQGSEA. The length of the CDR3 is 13 residues. CDR3 sequence reads: CSVQWTRNTEAFF. The CDR3 DNA reads as TGCAGCGTTCAATGGACAAGGAACACTGAAGCTTTCTTT.

This clonotype was seen a few times. The chain links TRBV28 to TRBJ2-4; D could derive from TRBD1 or TRBD2 (6 bases each). V lost 10 bases and J lost 6, with 25 bases in between. Germline CDR1 reads MDHEN; CDR2 reads SYDVKM. This CDR3 is 16 amino acids long. In nucleotides, the CDR3 is TGTGCCACCACAGGGAGGTCGATCGGTTCTGCAAACATTCAGTACTTC. Its translation: CATTGRSIGSANIQYF.

This chain uses TRBV27 with TRBJ2-7, with D maybe TRBD1 (6 bases). This CDR3 comprises 13 residues. Germline values: CDR1 MNHEY, CDR2 SMNVEV (reference sequence). Trimming removed 3 bases from V and 4 bases from J, with 10 bases in between. CDR3 nucleotides: TGTGCCAGCAGTTTCAGGGGCATGTACGAGCAGTACTTC. The encoded protein is CASSFRGMYEQYF.

The gene calls are TRBV28 and TRBJ1-5; TRBD1 is a possible D gene (5 bases). V was pared by 6 bases and J by 0 bases, with 12 bases between. Germline CDR1 is MDHEN and CDR2 is SYDVKM. The CDR3 contains 15 residues. In DNA, the CDR3 is TGTGCCAGCAGCTCCGGGACTAATAGCAATCAGCCCCAGCATTTT. Its translation: CASSSGTNSNQPQHF.

The chain uses TRBV12-3 or TRBV12-4 and TRBJ2-3; the D gene could be TRBD1 or TRBD2 (5 bases each). This CDR3 has 14 residues. V was pared by 10 bases and J by 3 bases, with 17 bases between. Here the CDR3 reads CATGRDGVTDTQYF. In nucleotides, the CDR3 is TGTGCCACAGGCCGGGACGGGGTAACAGATACGCAGTATTTT.

This clonotype was seen a handful of times. The chain has TRBV3-1 and TRBJ2-5; D gene unclear. Per the germline V gene, CDR1 is LGHDT and CDR2 is YNNKEL (reference sequence). Trimming cost V 3 bases and J 4 bases, with 9 bases left between them. The length of the CDR3 is 13 residues. The CDR3 sequence: CASSQSYRETQYF. CDR3 in DNA: TGTGCCAGCAGCCAGTCCTATCGAGAGACCCAGTACTTC.

In this sample, this clonotype turned up a few times. The chain links TRBV29-1 to TRBJ2-7; a weak D match, TRBD1 (5 bases). The ends were cut back, 6 bases at V and 2 bases at J, with 11 bases in the middle. The CDR3 loop spans 12 amino acids. Germline V gene sequence: CDR1 SQVTM, CDR2 ANQGSEA. CDR3: CSVLQDTYEQYF. The CDR3 bases are TGCAGCGTCCTACAGGATACCTACGAGCAGTACTTC.

This rearrangement joins TRBV18 to TRBJ2-7; 8 nucleotides line up with TRBD1. The germline V gene encodes CDR1 KGHSH and CDR2 LQKENI. Unmatched junction bases numbered 4, after V lost 2 bases and J lost 7 bases. The CDR3 loop spans 13 amino acids. The CDR3 sequence is CASSPSQGVEQYF. The CDR3 DNA sequence: TGTGCCAGCTCACCATCACAGGGGGTGGAGCAGTACTTC.

The J gene is TRBJ1-1, the V gene TRBV7-2; 9 bases are a match to TRBD1. J gave up 2 bases and V 6 bases, and 7 bases lay outside the gene matches. The CDR3 totals 15 residues. Germline CDR1 and CDR2: SGHTA and FQGNSA. The CDR3 DNA reads as TGTGCCAGCAGACAGGGGGCGCTGTTTAACACTGAAGCTTTCTTT. It codes for CASRQGALFNTEAFF. Full variable domain (missing parts from reference TRBV7-2 and TRBJ1-1): GAGVSQSPSNKVTEKGKDVELRCDPISGHTALYWYRQSLGQGLEFLIYFQGNSAPDKSGLPSDRFSAERTGGSVSTLTIQRTQQEDSAVYLCASRQGALFNTEAFFGQGTRLTVV.

In its sample, this clonotype was seen once. The chain carries TRBV5-1 and TRBJ2-7; D gene ambiguous. The CDR3 sequence is 14 residues long. Germline V CDR1 and CDR2: SGHRS, YFSETQ. Trimming removed 4 bases at V and 2 bases at J, with 13 bases between. CDR3 nucleotide sequence: TGCGCCAGCAGCGAGATGGGGATGCCCTACGAGCAGTACTTC. This sequence encodes CASSEMGMPYEQYF.

In DNA, the CDR3 is TGTGCCAGCAGCGTCGGACAGATGAACATTCAGTACTTC. It encodes CASSVGQMNIQYF. The V call is TRBV9, the J call TRBJ2-4; D is perhaps TRBD1 (6 bases). Trimming pared 2 bases from V and 7 bases from J, leaving 10 bases between. The CDR3 extends over 13 amino acids. Germline V lookup: CDR1 SGDLS, CDR2 YYNGEE.

The V call is TRBV3-1, the J call TRBJ2-1; 7 nucleotides line up with TRBD2. Germline assignment: CDR1 LGHDT and CDR2 YNNKEL (reference sequence). The CDR3 has 20 amino acids. J was trimmed by 1 base and V by 0 bases; bases with no gene match: 15. The CDR3 protein is CASSQDRGPGGRVSYNEQFF. CDR3 coding DNA: TGTGCCAGCAGCCAAGATAGGGGACCGGGCGGGAGAGTTTCCTACAATGAGCAGTTCTTC.

This clonotype has only a few counts. The CDR3 protein is CASSDPGSTPPLKYNEQYF. The CDR3 DNA is TGCGCCAGCAGTGACCCCGGGAGTACTCCCCCCCTTAAATACAATGAGCAGTACTTC. The rearrangement links TRBV10-2 to TRBJ2-5; maybe TRBD2 (6 bases). This CDR3 has 19 amino acids. V was pared by 3 bases and J by 11 bases, with 34 bases between. Germline CDR1 reads WSHSY; CDR2 reads SAAADI.

The table lists this clonotype with a few counts. The chain recombines TRBV27 with TRBJ2-2, with a possible D match to TRBD1 (5 bases). Between the trimmed V and J ends, which lost 6 bases and 0 bases, there was a span of 11 bases. CDR3 length: 15 residues. In germline, CDR1 is MNHEY, CDR2 SMNVEV (reference sequence). The CDR3, as DNA: TGTGCCAGCAGCCCACGACAGACGAACACCGGGGAGCTGTTTTTT. Translating it yields CASSPRQTNTGELFF.

This clonotype showed up just a few times. The CDR3: CASSGGKTQYF. CDR3 DNA sequence: TGTGCCTCCTCCGGAGGGAAGACCCAGTACTTC. The chain employs TRBV30 and TRBJ2-7; TRBD2 is a possible D gene (6 bases). The closer fit of TRBJ2-5 to the DNA end suggests the J call may be wrong. The CDR3 totals 11 residues. Looked up from germline, CDR1 is GTSNPN and CDR2 is SVGIG (reference sequence).

A word on this clonotype: Germline and junction disagree at one end, which may indicate a read error. V gene TRBV28 combines with J gene TRBJ2-7; D might be TRBD2 (5 bases). This CDR3 has 12 residues. Germline V gives CDR1 MDHEN, CDR2 SYDVKM. This CDR3 reads CACSGSTYEQYF. The DNA for the CDR3 is TGTGCCTGCAGCGGAAGTACCTACGAGCAGTACTTC.

This clonotype occurred many times. The CDR3 here is CASSLDLGPPRHTQYF. The CDR3 DNA reads as TGTGCCAGCAGCTTAGATCTGGGGCCCCCTCGCCATACGCAGTATTTT. The chain combines TRBV11-2 with TRBJ2-3; D possibly corresponds to TRBD1 (5 bases). The V and J ends lost 0 bases and 7 bases respectively, with 17 bases between them. The CDR3 is 16 amino acids. CDR1 is SGHAT, CDR2 FQNNGV, per germline.